Below, one TCR beta chain is given with its context. TCRdb's table, derived via immunoSEQ multiplex PCR, lists solely in-frame clones and lacks some. The table includes 250,000 to 300,000 clones, 89% detected once. The data derive from a study of blood T cell repertoires in COVID-19. Looked up from germline, CDR1 is GTSNPN and CDR2 is SVGIG (reference sequence). The CDR3 runs to 16 residues. V dropped 3 bases and J dropped 8; count of bases not matched to a gene: 14. The TCR originated in a man between 45 and 60 years old with acute or convalescent COVID-19. This chain connects TRBV30 to TRBJ2-1; 9 bases agree with TRBD2. Sequencing input: peripheral blood. The CDR3 here is CAWSGSPAGGFDEQFF. DNA of the CDR3: TGTGCCTGGAGCGGTTCCCCGGCGGGGGGGTTCGATGAGCAGTTCTTC.